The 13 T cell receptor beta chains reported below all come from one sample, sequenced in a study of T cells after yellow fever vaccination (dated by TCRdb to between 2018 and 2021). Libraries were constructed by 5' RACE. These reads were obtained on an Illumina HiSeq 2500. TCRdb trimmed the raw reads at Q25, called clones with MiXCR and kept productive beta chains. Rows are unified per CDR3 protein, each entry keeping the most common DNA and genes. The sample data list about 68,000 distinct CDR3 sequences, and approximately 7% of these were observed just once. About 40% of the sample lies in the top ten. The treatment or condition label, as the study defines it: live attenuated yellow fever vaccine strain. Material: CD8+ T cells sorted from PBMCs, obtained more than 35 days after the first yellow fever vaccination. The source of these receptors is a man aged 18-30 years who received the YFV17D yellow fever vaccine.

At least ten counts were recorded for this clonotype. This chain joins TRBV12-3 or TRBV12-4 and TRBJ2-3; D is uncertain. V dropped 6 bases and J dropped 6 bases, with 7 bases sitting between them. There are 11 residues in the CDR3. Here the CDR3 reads CASSPYDTQYF. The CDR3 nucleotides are TGTGCCAGCAGCCCCTACGATACGCAGTATTTT.

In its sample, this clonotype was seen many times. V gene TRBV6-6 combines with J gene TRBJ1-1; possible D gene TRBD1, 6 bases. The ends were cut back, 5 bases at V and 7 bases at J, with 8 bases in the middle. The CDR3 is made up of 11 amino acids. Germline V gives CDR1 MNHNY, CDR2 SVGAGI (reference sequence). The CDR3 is CASSRGGEAFF. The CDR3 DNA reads TGTGCCAGCAGTAGAGGGGGTGAAGCTTTCTTT.

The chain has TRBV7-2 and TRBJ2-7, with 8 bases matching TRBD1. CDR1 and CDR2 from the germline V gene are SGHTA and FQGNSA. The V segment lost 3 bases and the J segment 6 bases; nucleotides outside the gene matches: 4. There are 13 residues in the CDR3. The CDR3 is CASSLYQGAEQYF. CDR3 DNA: TGTGCCAGCAGCTTGTATCAGGGGGCCGAGCAGTACTTC. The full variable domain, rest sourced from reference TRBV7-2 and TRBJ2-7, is GAGVSQSPSNKVTEKGKDVELRCDPISGHTALYWYRQSLGQGLEFLIYFQGNSAPDKSGLPSDRFSAERTGGSVSTLTIQRTQQEDSAVYLCASSLYQGAEQYFGPGTRLTVT.

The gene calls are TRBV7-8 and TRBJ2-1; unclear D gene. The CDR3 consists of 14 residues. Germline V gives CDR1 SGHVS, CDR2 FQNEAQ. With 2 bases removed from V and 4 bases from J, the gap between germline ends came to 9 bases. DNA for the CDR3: TGTGCCAGCAGCTTACCCGCGGAGTACAATGAGCAGTTCTTC. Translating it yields CASSLPAEYNEQFF. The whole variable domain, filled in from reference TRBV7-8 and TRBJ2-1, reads GAGVSQSPRYKVAKRGQDVALRCDPISGHVSLFWYQQALGQGPEFLTYFQNEAQLDKSGLPSDRFFAERPEGSVSTLKIQRTQQEDSAVYLCASSLPAEYNEQFFGPGTRLTVL.

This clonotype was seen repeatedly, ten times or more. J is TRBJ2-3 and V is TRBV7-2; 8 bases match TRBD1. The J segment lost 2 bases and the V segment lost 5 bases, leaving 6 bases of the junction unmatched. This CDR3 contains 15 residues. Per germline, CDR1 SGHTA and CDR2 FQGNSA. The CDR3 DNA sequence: TGTGCCAGCAGCGTACGGGACAGGACCACAGATACGCAGTATTTT. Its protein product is CASSVRDRTTDTQYF. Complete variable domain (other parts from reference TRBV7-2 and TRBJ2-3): GAGVSQSPSNKVTEKGKDVELRCDPISGHTALYWYRQSLGQGLEFLIYFQGNSAPDKSGLPSDRFSAERTGGSVSTLTIQRTQQEDSAVYLCASSVRDRTTDTQYFGPGTRLTVL.

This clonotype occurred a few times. In DNA form, the CDR3 reads TGCAGCGTTGACAGGGTATCTGAAGCTTTCTTT. Translating gives CSVDRVSEAFF. The genes are TRBV29-1 and TRBJ1-1, with D possibly being TRBD1 (5 bases). The V end lost 3 bases, the J end lost 6 bases, and 8 bases lay between the germline ends. CDR3 size: 11 residues. Germline V gene lookup returns CDR1 SQVTM and CDR2 ANQGSEA.

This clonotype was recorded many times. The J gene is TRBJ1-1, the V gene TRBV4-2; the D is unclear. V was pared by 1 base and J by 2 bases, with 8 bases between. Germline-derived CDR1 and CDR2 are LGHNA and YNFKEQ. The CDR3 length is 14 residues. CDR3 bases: TGTGCCAGCAGCCAAGGGCGGGTTAACACTGAAGCTTTCTTT. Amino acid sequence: CASSQGRVNTEAFF.

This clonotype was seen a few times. The CDR3 region has the DNA TGTGCCAGCAGCCAAGTCCATAGGGGCACAGATACGCAGTATTTT. Its protein is CASSQVHRGTDTQYF. The V gene is TRBV4-2, the J gene TRBJ2-3; no definite D call. CDR1 and CDR2 from the germline V gene are LGHNA and YNFKEQ. The CDR3 extends over 15 amino acids. Trimming shortened V by 1 base and J by 1 base, and 9 bases separated the two germline ends.

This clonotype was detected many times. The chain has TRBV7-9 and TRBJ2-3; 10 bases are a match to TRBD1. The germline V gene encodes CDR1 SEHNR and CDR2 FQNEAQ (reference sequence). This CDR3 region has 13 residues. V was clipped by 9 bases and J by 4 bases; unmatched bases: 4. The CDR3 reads CASGTGVSDTQYF. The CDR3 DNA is TGTGCCAGTGGGACAGGGGTTTCAGATACGCAGTATTTT.

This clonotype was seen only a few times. In DNA, the CDR3 is TGTGCCACCAGCAGAGCAGGTATGAACACTGAAGCTTTCTTT. Amino acid sequence: CATSRAGMNTEAFF. This chain joins TRBV15 and TRBJ1-1; no reliable D call. Germline CDR1 and CDR2: LNHNV and YYDKDF (reference sequence). V lost 1 base and J 0 bases, leaving 6 bases between the germline ends. The CDR3 contains 14 residues.

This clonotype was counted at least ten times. CDR3 region: CASRKGLAGSSYNEQFF. The CDR3 DNA is TGCGCCAGCAGGAAGGGACTAGCGGGGAGCTCCTACAATGAGCAGTTCTTC. This rearrangement joins TRBV5-1 to TRBJ2-1; 13 positions agree with TRBD2. CDR1 SGHRS and CDR2 YFSETQ come from the germline V gene. The junction had 5 bases not matched to a gene; V was cut back by 5 bases and J by 0 bases. CDR3 length: 17 residues.

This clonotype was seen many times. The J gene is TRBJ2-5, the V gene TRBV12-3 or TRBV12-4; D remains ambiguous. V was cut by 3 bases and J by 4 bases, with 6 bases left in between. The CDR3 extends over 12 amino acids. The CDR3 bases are TGTGCCAGCAGTTTCCGCGGAGAGACCCAGTACTTC. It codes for CASSFRGETQYF.

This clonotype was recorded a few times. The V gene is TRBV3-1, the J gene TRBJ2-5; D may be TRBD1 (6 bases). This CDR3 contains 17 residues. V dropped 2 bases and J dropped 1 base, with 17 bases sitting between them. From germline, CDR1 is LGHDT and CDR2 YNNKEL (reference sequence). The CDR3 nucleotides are TGTGCCAGCAGCCAAAATACCCGGACAGCTCTCCAAGAGACCCAGTACTTC. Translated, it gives CASSQNTRTALQETQYF.